These 20 T cell receptor beta chains share one sample of origin, sequenced in a study of regulatory T cells in long-lasting Graves disease. Assembly of TCR beta libraries relied on iRepertoire HTBI primers together with Arm-PCR of CDR3 regions. Using its own MiXCR run on the multiplex PCR reads, TCRdb lists one record per CDR3 protein. This table holds 350,000 to 550,000 distinct CDR3 sequences, roughly 15% found once. Time point here: newly diagnosed GD, antithyroid drugs for less than 3 months. RNA extracted from PBMCs served as the sequencing template. These data also featured in a second study, about T cells in Graves' hyperthyroidism and ophthalmopathy.

Sequenced here: peripheral blood mononuclear cells (PBMCs), sampled at new diagnosis, from a patient treated with antithyroid drugs. The receptors here all came from a woman younger than 30 with Graves disease.

This clonotype occurred a few times. The chain combines TRBV7-2 with TRBJ1-5, with TRBD1 matching 7 bases. Losses at the gene ends were 2 bases for V and 6 bases for J; bases not matched to a gene: 7. CDR1 and CDR2 from the germline V gene are SGHTA and FQGNSA. CDR3 length: 15 amino acids. The CDR3 DNA follows: TGTGCCAGCAGCTTATCCCAGGGGGGGATTCAGCCCCAGCATTTT. Its translation is CASSLSQGGIQPQHF.

This clonotype was seen only a few times. V is TRBV27 and J is TRBJ2-2, with TRBD1 identical over 8 bases. CDR3 length equals 15 residues. Germline V lookup: CDR1 MNHEY, CDR2 SMNVEV (reference sequence). The trim removed 6 bases at V and 0 bases at J, leaving 3 bases unmatched. The CDR3, as DNA: TGTGCCAGCAGAAGACAGGGGTCGAACACCGGGGAGCTGTTTTTT. This translates into CASRRQGSNTGELFF.

This clonotype was seen repeatedly, ten times or more. The chain couples TRBV28 to TRBJ1-2; a possible D gene is TRBD1 (5 bases). CDR3 length equals 13 residues. CDR1 and CDR2 (germline): MDHEN, SYDVKM. With 8 bases removed from V and 3 bases from J, the gap between germline ends came to 13 bases. In DNA, the CDR3 is TGTGCCAGCCGTCCCATGACAGACTATGGCTACACCTTC. This gives the protein CASRPMTDYGYTF.

The table lists this clonotype with many counts. This rearrangement joins TRBV2 to TRBJ2-5, with 9 bases aligning to TRBD1. This CDR3 has 12 amino acids. CDR1 and CDR2 from the germline V gene are SNHLY and FYNNEI. Trimming cost V 9 bases and J 2 bases; bases outside gene matches: 1. Here the CDR3 reads CARGTGQETQYF. The CDR3 DNA sequence: TGTGCCAGAGGGACAGGGCAAGAGACCCAGTACTTC.

In its sample, this clonotype was seen many times. This chain connects TRBV30 to TRBJ2-1; D not resolved. The CDR3 spans 12 residues. Trimming pared 1 base from V and 12 bases from J, leaving 13 bases between. Germline V lookup: CDR1 GTSNPN, CDR2 SVGIG (reference sequence). The CDR3 reads CAWSANTTPQFF. The CDR3 coding sequence is TGTGCCTGGAGTGCCAACACTACCCCGCAGTTCTTC.

The J gene is TRBJ2-7, the V gene TRBV19; tentatively, D is TRBD2 (5 bases). Trimming cost V 0 bases and J 4 bases, with 19 bases left between them. The germline V gene has CDR1 LNHDA and CDR2 SQIVND (reference sequence). The CDR3 loop spans 17 amino acids. The chain's CDR3 is CASSIDLWTPPPYEQYF. CDR3 DNA sequence: TGTGCCAGTAGTATAGATCTTTGGACTCCCCCACCTTACGAGCAGTACTTC.

This clonotype was counted many times. The V call is TRBV28, the J call TRBJ2-7; 7 positions agree with TRBD1. The CDR3 loop spans 14 amino acids. In germline, CDR1 is MDHEN, CDR2 SYDVKM. After removal of 5 bases from V and 2 bases from J, the junction contained 6 bases not matched to a gene. The CDR3 nucleotides read TGTGCCAGCAGTGCACCGGGACAGCCCTACGAGCAGTACTTC. Translated, it gives CASSAPGQPYEQYF.

In this sample, this clonotype turned up a few times. The V and J genes are TRBV12-3 or TRBV12-4 and TRBJ1-5; D is uncertain. Trimming removed 2 bases from V and 11 bases from J, with 16 bases in between. The CDR3 covers 14 residues. The CDR3 DNA reads TGTGCCAGCAGTTTACAACAGTTGTTTTCGACCCAGCATTTT. This gives the protein CASSLQQLFSTQHF.

In its sample, this clonotype was seen many times. The genes are TRBV6-2 or TRBV6-3 and TRBJ2-1; 11 bases map to TRBD2. CDR1 is MNHEY and CDR2 is SVGEGT in the germline V gene. The junction had 8 bases not matched to a gene; V was cut back by 5 bases and J by 5 bases. This CDR3 contains 16 residues. The CDR3 DNA follows: TGTGCCAGCAGTGAAGTTTGGACTAGCGGGCACAATGAGCAGTTCTTC. Translation gives CASSEVWTSGHNEQFF.

This sequence joins TRBV20-1 and TRBJ2-5; D may correspond to TRBD1 or TRBD2 (6 bases each). CDR3 length: 14 amino acids. The germline V gene encodes CDR1 DFQATT and CDR2 SNEGSKA (reference sequence). V was pared by 3 bases and J by 5 bases, with 16 bases between. CDR3 DNA sequence: TGCAGTGCTAGCCTATGGACCGGGGGCGAGACCCAGTACTTC. The encoded protein is CSASLWTGGETQYF.

Only a few counts were recorded for this clonotype. The chain recombines TRBV6-1 with TRBJ1-6; D uncertain. The V and J ends lost 6 bases and 7 bases respectively, with 13 bases between them. The CDR3 totals 14 residues. Germline V CDR1 and CDR2: MNHNS, SASEGT. In DNA, the CDR3 is TGTGCCAGCAGCACACTCGACTGGAATTCACCCCTCCACTTT. Its translation is CASSTLDWNSPLHF.

This clonotype came up many times. This chain links TRBV5-1 with TRBJ2-1; no clear D. Germline CDR1 SGHRS, CDR2 YFSETQ. This CDR3 comprises 15 residues. Trimming removed 3 bases from V and 6 bases from J, with 16 bases in between. CDR3 protein: CASSYSEPVTNEQFF. Here the CDR3 DNA reads TGCGCCAGCAGCTATTCGGAACCCGTAACCAATGAGCAGTTCTTC.

A word on this clonotype: A read error may explain this, as a much larger clone is one base away. J is TRBJ2-3 and V is TRBV18, with no clear D. This CDR3 spans 15 amino acids. The germline CDR1 and CDR2 sequences are KGHSH and LQKENI. In nucleotides, the CDR3 is TGTGCCAGCTCACCAGGCGTGGGCGGTCCTTTCACCCGGTACTTC. This encodes CASSPGVGGPFTRYF. Filled out from reference TRBV18 and TRBJ2-3, the complete variable domain reads NAGVMQNPRHLVRRRGQEARLRCSPMKGHSHVYWYRQLPEEGLKFMVYLQKENIIDESGMPKERFSAEFPKEGPSILRIQQVVRGDSAAYFCASSPGVGGPFTRYFGPGTRLTVL.

Ten or more counts support this clonotype. CDR3 sequence (DNA): TGTGCCACCAGCACAACAACGGACAGGGCCTACGAGCAGTACTTC. Translating it yields CATSTTTDRAYEQYF. The chain employs TRBV15 and TRBJ2-7, with 8 bases aligning to TRBD1. The germline V gene has CDR1 LNHNV and CDR2 YYDKDF (reference sequence). The trim removed 4 bases at V and 2 bases at J, leaving 7 bases unmatched. The CDR3 length is 15 residues.

Ten or more counts support this clonotype. Compared with germline, one end of the junction differs, possibly owing to a read error. The chain joins TRBV5-1 to TRBJ2-7, with D uncertain. This CDR3 region has 13 residues. The germline V gene has CDR1 SGHRS and CDR2 YFSETQ. The CDR3 sequence: CASSLDGSYEQYF. The CDR3 DNA reads as TGTGCCAGCAGCTTAGACGGTTCCTACGAGCAGTACTTC. The whole variable domain, filled in from reference TRBV5-1 and TRBJ2-7, reads KAGVTQTPRYLIKTRGQQVTLSCSPISGHRSVSWYQQTPGQGLQFLFEYFSETQRNKGNFPGRFSGRQFSNSRSEMNVSTLELGDSALYLCASSLDGSYEQYFGPGTRLTVT.

A few counts support this clonotype. V is TRBV20-1 and J is TRBJ1-1; 8 positions match TRBD1. V was clipped by 6 bases and J by 6 bases; unmatched bases: 9. The CDR3 has 13 amino acids. CDR1 and CDR2 from the germline V gene are DFQATT and SNEGSKA (reference sequence). CDR3 protein: CSAQDRERAEAFF. DNA of the CDR3: TGCAGTGCCCAGGACAGGGAAAGAGCTGAAGCTTTCTTT.

This clonotype was picked up many times. The V and J genes are TRBV28 and TRBJ2-7, with 13 positions matching TRBD2. Germline V gives CDR1 MDHEN, CDR2 SYDVKM. The CDR3 totals 16 residues. The V and J ends lost 3 bases and 3 bases, in that order; junction bases with no gene match: 5. The CDR3 loop is CASSFRLAGGLYEQYF. The CDR3 DNA sequence: TGTGCCAGCAGTTTCCGACTAGCGGGAGGACTCTACGAGCAGTACTTC.

This clonotype was observed at least ten times. The chain carries TRBV3-1 and TRBJ2-1, with 9 bases aligning to TRBD2. V lost 1 base and J lost 8; bases outside the gene matches: 9. This CDR3 is 16 amino acids long. Germline V lookup: CDR1 LGHDT, CDR2 YNNKEL (reference sequence). The CDR3 loop reads CASSQGAGGPIDEQFF. In nucleotides, the CDR3 is TGTGCCAGCAGCCAAGGGGCGGGAGGGCCGATTGATGAGCAGTTCTTC.

This clonotype was recorded many times. The gene calls are TRBV6-1 and TRBJ2-5, with 8 positions matching TRBD2. The CDR3 extends over 15 amino acids. J lost 5 bases, V lost 11 bases, and 16 bases had no gene match. Germline values: CDR1 MNHNS, CDR2 SASEGT. The CDR3 DNA is TGTGCCGGAAGGGTGAGCGGGGGTGTTTCGGAGACCCAGTACTTC. Its protein is CAGRVSGGVSETQYF.

This clonotype was counted ten times or more. This rearrangement joins TRBV28 to TRBJ1-1, with TRBD1 matching 10 bases. CDR1 is MDHEN, CDR2 SYDVKM, per germline. J gave up 5 bases and V 1 base, and 10 bases lay outside the gene matches. CDR3 size: 17 residues. The CDR3: CASSLLTPWTGGTEAFF. CDR3 nucleotides: TGTGCCAGCAGTTTATTGACGCCTTGGACAGGGGGGACTGAAGCTTTCTTT. Using reference TRBV28 and TRBJ1-1 for the parts outside the CDR3, the full variable domain is DVKVTQSSRYLVKRTGEKVFLECVQDMDHENMFWYRQDPGLGLRLIYFSYDVKMKEKGDIPEGYSVSREKKERFSLILESASTNQTSMYLCASSLLTPWTGGTEAFFGQGTRLTVV.